Below, one T cell receptor beta chain is given with its context. What it binds is not known. The ends were cut back, 5 bases at V and 8 bases at J, with 12 bases in the middle. CDR3 length: 13 residues. Germline CDR1 LGHDT, CDR2 YNNKEL (reference sequence). This sample stems from a study of T cell responses to AZD1222 COVID-19 vaccine. Study-wide background: Second-dose timings of about 4 or about 12 weeks were pooled. Study-wide results and caveats: Only a handful of AZD1222 recipients tested seropositive at baseline. Variant regions that are unmutated are reportedly the target of nearly half of spike-specific TCRs. All repertoire sampling was performed exclusively after the peak T cell response.

Profiling relied on immunoSEQ multiplex PCR, and the TCRdb table lists in-frame clones only, not all of them. Of fewer than 120,000 clones listed, around 80% were seen once; the top ten hold approximately 4.6%. The clonotype comes from an adult in good health. V gene TRBV3-1 (or the pseudogene TRBV3-2) combines with J gene TRBJ1-4; D might be TRBD1 (5 bases). Sequenced material: peripheral blood, taken on day 0 of AZD1222 vaccination. CDR3 nucleotide sequence: TGTGCCAGCAGCTCTGGGACGCTCGAAAAACTGTTTTTT. Encoded protein: CASSSGTLEKLFF.